This T cell receptor (beta chain) is from a study of CD8 T cells in ankylosing spondylitis (dated by TCRdb to the late 2010s). Study-level background: T cell receptor beta repertoires were profiled in healthy donors and ankylosing spondylitis patients so that disease-linked TCR variants could be found. The whole study cohort included 95 to 130 healthy donors and over 20 ankylosing spondylitis patients. Samples of peripheral blood were taken, and for ankylosing spondylitis patients, synovial fluid was collected as well. Findings and caveats that apply to the study as a whole: Some of the motif variants had been reported before in the synovial fluid and blood of reactive arthritis patients, a finding that suggests common disease-initiation mechanisms. The disease-linked clones were reported as significantly enriched in matched synovial fluid samples from ankylosing spondylitis patients. The disease-linked clones had a CD8+ phenotype and were found at relatively low frequencies in peripheral blood. A TCR beta motif made up of several highly homologous amino acid variants appeared to be characteristic of blood from ankylosing spondylitis patients.

Germline trimming: 6 bases from V, 7 bases from J; junction bases outside gene matches: 17. From the cysteine up to the phenylalanine, the CDR3 has a length of 16 residues. Just the 48-base CDR3 DNA is kept, in frame starting at base 1. CDR1 and CDR2, per the germline V gene (reference sequence), are SEHNR and FQNEAQ. The table lists this clonotype with many counts. Its recognized antigen is unknown. No per-base quality is available; no much larger clone lies one base away. The sequencing machine was an Illumina HiSeq 2500. Quantitative 5'-RACE with molecular barcodes was the method used to prepare the TCR beta libraries. Processing in the source paper ran as follows. Disease-linked TCR variants were identified with a new computational method built on a probabilistic model of VDJ rearrangement. The public reads were quality trimmed at Q25 with fastp and then assembled into clones with MiXCR by TCRdb, keeping productive beta chains. Every distinct CDR3 protein forms one entry, paired with its most common genes and DNA. TCRdb, not the authors, supplied the V and J calls. Across this sample there are 130,000 or so distinct CDR3 sequences, with around 7% seen only once. The ten largest make up approximately 12% of the sample.

This sequence uses TRBV7-9 and TRBJ2-7, with 8 bases in between that match TRBD1. The sequencing sample was made of blood, either unsorted or a sorted T cell fraction (not recorded which). This clonotype was sampled from a male donor with ankylosing spondylitis or in good health (not recorded which). The nucleotide sequence is given as TGTGCCAGCAGGTCAGACCCGGGACAGGATTTGGGAGAGCAGTACTTC. The resulting protein is CASRSDPGQDLGEQYF.